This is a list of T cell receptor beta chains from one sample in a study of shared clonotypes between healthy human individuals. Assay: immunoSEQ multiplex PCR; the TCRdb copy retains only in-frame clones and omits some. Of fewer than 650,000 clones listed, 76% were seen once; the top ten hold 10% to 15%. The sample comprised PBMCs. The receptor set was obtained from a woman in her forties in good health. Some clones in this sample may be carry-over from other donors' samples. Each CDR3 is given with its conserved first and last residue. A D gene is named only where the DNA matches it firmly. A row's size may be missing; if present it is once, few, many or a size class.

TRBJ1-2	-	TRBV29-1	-	CSVVQGRNYGYTF
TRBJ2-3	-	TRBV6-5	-	CASGGGAATDTQYF
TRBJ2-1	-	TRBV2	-	CASSDEGKQFF
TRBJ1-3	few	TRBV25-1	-	CASSEPGSGNTIYF
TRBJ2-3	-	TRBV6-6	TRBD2	CASSWGTSRSTDTQYF
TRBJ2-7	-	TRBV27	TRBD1	CASSSDRGKNYEQYF
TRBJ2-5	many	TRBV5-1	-	CASKTGEPQETQYF
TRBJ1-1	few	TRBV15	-	CATSRDVGGTEAFF
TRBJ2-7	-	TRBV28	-	CASSSLLVSGSFSYEQYF
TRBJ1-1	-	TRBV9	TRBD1	CASSVGTGGRNTEAFF
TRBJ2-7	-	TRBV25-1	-	CASSEYSHEQCF
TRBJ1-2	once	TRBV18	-	CASSPPADRTNNYGYTF
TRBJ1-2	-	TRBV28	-	CASTKGRWTYGYTF
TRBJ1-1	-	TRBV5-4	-	CASSLVGGLNTEAFF
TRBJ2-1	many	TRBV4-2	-	CASSQDGNSHNEQFF
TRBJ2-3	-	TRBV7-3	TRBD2	CASSQRIGTSGRPRTDTQYF
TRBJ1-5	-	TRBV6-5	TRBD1	CASSRSTGREPQHF
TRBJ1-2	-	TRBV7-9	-	CASSLQQGYSYGYTF
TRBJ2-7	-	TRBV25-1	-	CATVRYWLSTLYEQYF
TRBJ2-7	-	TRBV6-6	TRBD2	CASSLTSAYEQYF
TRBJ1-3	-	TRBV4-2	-	CASSQDPGAGNTIYF
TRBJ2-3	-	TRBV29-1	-	CSVQGFADTQYF
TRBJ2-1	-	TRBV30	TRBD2	CAGTSGSSYNEQFF
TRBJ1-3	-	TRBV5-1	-	CASSFEPTGSAGNTIYF
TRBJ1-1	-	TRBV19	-	CASTLWAAGLPNTEAFF
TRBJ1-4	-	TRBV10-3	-	CAISLFQGVNEKLFF
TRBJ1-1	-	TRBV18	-	CASSPGVRAFF